This paragraph reports one TCR beta chain. The antigen is undetermined. Germline V gene lookup returns CDR1 SGDLS and CDR2 YYNGEE. This CDR3 comprises 16 residues. V gave up 3 bases and J gave up 6 bases, with 19 bases separating them. The sample comes from a study of OX40 agonist ivuxolimab in advanced cancers. The wider study: A diagnosis of hepatocellular carcinoma, melanoma, renal cell or head and neck cancer was present in dose-escalation patients. Study-wide points: Some nonresponders likewise displayed low normalized T-cell clonal expansion.

The study sampled blood at baseline, cycle 4 day 1, and cycle 7 day 1. Produced via immunoSEQ multiplex PCR; TCRdb's table is partial and in-frame only. The sample consists of around 25,000 clones, 83% of them appearing once. The starting material was CD4+ or CD8+ T cells sorted from blood, obtained in a trial of the OX40 agonist ivuxolimab. The receptor was isolated from an adult with an advanced solid tumor such as melanoma, head and neck, liver or kidney cancer. J is TRBJ2-1 and V is TRBV9; perhaps TRBD2 as D (7 bases). The CDR3 region has the DNA TGTGCCAGCAGCGGAGGGGGGAGGGGCCCCCTCAATGAGCAGTTCTTC. It yields the protein CASSGGGRGPLNEQFF.